Following are 20 T cell receptor beta chains from one sample sequenced in a study of breast tumors, draining lymph nodes, adjacent tissues. Each CDR3 protein gets one entry after TCRdb re-called the multiplex PCR reads with MiXCR. The sample lists approximately 250,000 distinct CDR3 sequences, less than 40% seen once, with approximately 3.5% in the top ten. Samples came from axillary lymph nodes draining the breast cancer. The sample was axillary lymph node tissue. These TCRs come from a female donor with breast cancer. Some clones in this sample may be carry-over from other donors' samples.

This clonotype was detected many times. The V gene is TRBV30, the J gene TRBJ2-1; D is unclear. V dropped 4 bases and J dropped 6 bases, with 7 bases sitting between them. The CDR3 totals 11 residues. CDR1 is GTSNPN, CDR2 SVGIG, per germline (reference sequence). DNA of the CDR3: TGTGCCTGGAAACTTTTCAATGAGCAGTTCTTC. Its translation: CAWKLFNEQFF.

The J gene is TRBJ2-3, the V gene TRBV9; D possibly matches TRBD1 or TRBD2 (5 bases each). The CDR3 totals 16 residues. V shed 0 bases and J shed 4 bases, with 15 bases lying between them. From germline, CDR1 is SGDLS and CDR2 YYNGEE. CDR3 in amino acids: CASSVGGTGESDTQYF. Here the CDR3 DNA reads TGTGCCAGCAGCGTAGGTGGGACCGGGGAGTCAGATACGCAGTATTTT.

In the case of this clonotype: With a much larger clone just one base away, this may be a read error. The genes are TRBV3-1 and TRBJ2-7; D uncertain. Germline loops: CDR1 LGHDT, CDR2 YNNKEL (reference sequence). The CDR3 covers 15 residues. The CDR3 sequence is CASGQGRRSLIEQYF. As DNA, the CDR3 is TGTGCCAGCGGCCAAGGTCGAAGGAGTTTAATCGAGCAGTACTTC.

This clonotype has a count of ten or more. Possible read error: a much larger clone is one base away. The CDR3 DNA reads TGTGCCACCAGTGAGGTTGCAACTAATGAAAAACTGTTTTTT. It specifies CATSEVATNEKLFF. The chain couples TRBV10-3 to TRBJ1-4; D not certain. CDR1 and CDR2 (germline): ENHRY, SYGVKD. The CDR3 loop spans 14 amino acids.

This clonotype was detected ten times or more. The V call is TRBV20-1, the J call TRBJ2-1, with 7 bases fitting TRBD2. Germline CDR1 is DFQATT and CDR2 is SNEGSKA (reference sequence). This CDR3 has 15 amino acids. After removal of 6 bases from V and 5 bases from J, the junction contained 13 bases not matched to a gene. Here the CDR3 reads CSAPERGGRDNEQFF. The CDR3 coding sequence is TGCAGTGCCCCAGAGAGGGGCGGGAGAGACAATGAGCAGTTCTTC.

This clonotype was recorded at least ten times. The J gene is TRBJ2-5, the V gene TRBV5-6; 9 bases match TRBD2. CDR1 is SGHDT, CDR2 YYEEEE, per germline. This CDR3 has 14 amino acids. J was trimmed by 5 bases and V by 3 bases; bases with no gene match: 5. This CDR3 reads CASSSGAGGETQYF. The CDR3 coding sequence is TGTGCCAGCAGCTCGGGTGCGGGGGGGGAGACCCAGTACTTC.

This clonotype was observed at least ten times. The chain recombines TRBV20-1 with TRBJ2-7; TRBD2 matches at 7 bases. The germline CDR1 and CDR2 sequences are DFQATT and SNEGSKA (reference sequence). This CDR3 spans 14 amino acids. The V gene end was trimmed by 6 bases and the J gene end by 5 bases; junction bases not matched to a gene: 13. CDR3 in amino acids: CSADSGGSENEQYF. Here the CDR3 DNA reads TGCAGTGCCGACAGCGGCGGGAGCGAAAACGAGCAGTACTTC.

The CDR3 loop is CASRRGGPLYNSPLHF. In nucleotides, the CDR3 is TGTGCCAGCAGGAGAGGGGGCCCCCTCTATAATTCACCCCTCCACTTT. The chain combines TRBV7-2 with TRBJ1-6; TRBD1 matches 7 bases. The CDR3 is 16 amino acids. Germline V gives CDR1 SGHTA, CDR2 FQGNSA. J gave up 3 bases and V 6 bases, and 8 bases lay outside the gene matches.

The chain uses TRBV4-2 and TRBJ2-2; 13 bases fit TRBD2. CDR1 and CDR2 from the germline V gene are LGHNA and YNFKEQ. V dropped 5 bases and J dropped 7; count of bases not matched to a gene: 10. CDR3 length: 17 residues. The CDR3 DNA reads as TGTGCCAGCAGCATAAACCCGACTAGCGGGGGGATCGGGGAGCTGTTTTTT. Protein sequence: CASSINPTSGGIGELFF.

CDR3 DNA: TGTGCCAGCAGCTCCCAGGGGGCGAATGGCTACACCTTC. Translating it yields CASSSQGANGYTF. The chain is built from TRBV7-2 and TRBJ1-2, with 8 bases fitting TRBD1. V gave up 4 bases and J gave up 6 bases; unmatched junction bases: 4. The CDR3 loop spans 13 amino acids. CDR1 is SGHTA, CDR2 FQGNSA, per germline.

This clonotype has ten or more counts. The V and J genes are TRBV12-3 or TRBV12-4 and TRBJ2-2, with no clear D. CDR3 size: 12 residues. With 7 bases removed from V and 1 base from J, the gap between germline ends came to 4 bases. The chain's CDR3 is CASNQNTGELFF. CDR3 DNA sequence: TGTGCCAGCAACCAGAACACCGGGGAGCTGTTTTTT.

This clonotype has a count of ten or more. This chain joins TRBV7-2 and TRBJ2-7; tentatively, D is TRBD1 (5 bases). Trimming removed 5 bases from V and 5 bases from J, with 13 bases in between. This CDR3 spans 13 amino acids. The V gene's germline CDR1 is SGHTA and CDR2 FQGNSA. CDR3 residues: CASSAGSRDEQYF. For the CDR3, the DNA is TGTGCCAGCAGCGCAGGGTCCAGAGACGAGCAGTACTTC.

On this clonotype: One end of the junction varies from germline; a read error may be responsible. This sequence joins TRBV24-1 and TRBJ2-3; 8 bases are shared with TRBD1. The germline V gene has CDR1 KGHDR and CDR2 SFDVKD. CDR3 length: 13 residues. CDR3 in amino acids: CAASVQGADTQYF. The CDR3 DNA sequence: TGTGCCGCCAGTGTACAGGGGGCAGATACGCAGTATTTT.

Details on this clonotype: A read error may be the cause here, since a much bigger clone is one base away. The chain couples TRBV7-8 to TRBJ2-5; D is possibly TRBD2 (6 bases). Germline V gene lookup returns CDR1 SGHVS and CDR2 FQNEAQ. This CDR3 is 15 amino acids long. The CDR3 coding sequence is TGTGCCAGCAGCCAAAGCGGGCGGGACCGAGAGACCCAGCACTTC. Its translation: CASSQSGRDRETQHF.

The chain uses TRBV7-2 and TRBJ1-4; TRBD1 is a possible D gene (5 bases). CDR3 length: 13 amino acids. V was cut by 3 bases and J by 8 bases, with 10 bases left in between. Germline CDR1 is SGHTA and CDR2 is FQGNSA. CDR3 DNA sequence: TGTGCCAGCAGCTTGGGGGAGGACGAAAAACTGTTTTTT. This encodes CASSLGEDEKLFF. Combining the CDR3 with reference TRBV7-2 and TRBJ1-4 gives the whole variable domain GAGVSQSPSNKVTEKGKDVELRCDPISGHTALYWYRQSLGQGLEFLIYFQGNSAPDKSGLPSDRFSAERTGGSVSTLTIQRTQQEDSAVYLCASSLGEDEKLFFGSGTQLSVL.

This clonotype has at least ten counts. The gene calls are TRBV11-2 and TRBJ2-2, with TRBD1 matching 10 bases. CDR3 length: 15 amino acids. Trimming took 3 bases from V and 5 from J; bases not matched to a gene: 3. Germline V gene lookup returns CDR1 SGHAT and CDR2 FQNNGV. This CDR3 is CASSFDRGRTGELFF. The CDR3 DNA follows: TGTGCCAGCAGCTTCGACAGGGGGCGAACCGGGGAGCTGTTTTTT.

This clonotype was recorded at least ten times. The limits of the CDR3 on the DNA are not certain, so only TCRdb's listed CDR3 is given. This chain uses TRBV20-1 with TRBJ2-1. The CDR3 totals 13 residues, both ends included. CDR1 is DFQATT, CDR2 SNEGSKA, per germline (reference sequence). CDR3 in amino acids: CSARDVAQGSVIF.

Ten or more counts support this clonotype. The chain links TRBV20-1 to TRBJ2-7; no clear D gene. The CDR3 is 12 residues long. Trimming removed 5 bases from V and 2 bases from J, with 10 bases in between. Germline lookup yields CDR1 DFQATT and CDR2 SNEGSKA (reference sequence). This chain's CDR3 is CSAVEQTYEQYF. CDR3 sequence (DNA): TGCAGTGCTGTGGAACAGACCTACGAGCAGTACTTC.

The table lists this clonotype with many counts. The V gene is TRBV11-2, the J gene TRBJ2-7; D possibly matches TRBD1 or TRBD2 (5 bases each). Germline-derived CDR1 and CDR2 are SGHAT and FQNNGV. With 5 bases removed from V and 5 bases from J, the gap between germline ends came to 10 bases. The CDR3 covers 12 residues. The chain's CDR3 is CASSQGRNEQYF. The CDR3 coding sequence is TGTGCCAGCAGCCAGGGACGGAACGAGCAGTACTTC.

This clonotype was detected many times. The V gene is TRBV2, the J gene TRBJ2-5; tentatively, D is TRBD2 (6 bases). This CDR3 contains 16 residues. The germline gives CDR1 SNHLY, CDR2 FYNNEI. The V gene lost 4 bases and the J gene lost 1 base, with 16 bases spanning the gap. As DNA, the CDR3 is TGTGCCAGCAGTGCTACGGTCCGGGAGCGCCAAGAGACCCAGTACTTC. This gives the protein CASSATVRERQETQYF.